A selection of T cell receptor beta chains follows, all from one sample in a study of T cells in Graves' hyperthyroidism and ophthalmopathy. Via MiXCR, TCRdb re-called the multiplex PCR reads, giving one row per CDR3 protein. The sample includes approximately 870,000 distinct CDR3 sequences, around 39% seen only once; the top ten take around 10%. The sequencing sample was made of blood. All receptors derive from a man between 18 and 35 years old with Graves' hyperthyroidism. The CDR3 runs from the conserved cysteine through the conserved F or W. Fields, in order: J gene, V gene, clone size, D gene, CDR3 DNA, CDR3 protein. D genes are given only for firm matches. Only part of the rows carry a size: once, few, many, or a class if the clone is expanded.

j_gene: TRBJ2-7; v_gene: TRBV10-3; abundance: many; d_gene: TRBD1; CDR3nt: TGTGCCATCAGGGGGACAGGCGCCTCTACAATGGAGCAGTACTTC; CDR3aa: CAIRGTGASTMEQYF
j_gene: TRBJ2-2; v_gene: TRBV7-9; abundance: many; d_gene: NA; CDR3nt: TGTGCCAGCAGCTTAGAACCCTCTGGGCTGTTTTTT; CDR3aa: CASSLEPSGLFF
j_gene: TRBJ2-3; v_gene: TRBV7-7; abundance: NA; d_gene: TRBD2; CDR3nt: TGTGCTAGCAGCTTAGCGGCTAGCGGAGGCCACAGTACGCAGTATTTT; CDR3aa: CASSLAASGGHSTQYF
j_gene: TRBJ2-7; v_gene: TRBV7-9; abundance: NA; d_gene: TRBD1; CDR3nt: TGTGCCAGCTCACCACCGACAGGGACCTACGAGCAGTACTTC; CDR3aa: CASSPPTGTYEQYF
j_gene: TRBJ2-7; v_gene: TRBV20-1; abundance: NA; d_gene: TRBD2; CDR3nt: TGCAGTGCTAGAGTAGCGGGGGGTTCCTACGAGCAGTACTTC; CDR3aa: CSARVAGGSYEQYF
j_gene: TRBJ2-2; v_gene: TRBV7-8; abundance: once; d_gene: TRBD2; CDR3nt: TGTGCCAGCGGGAGGGTCGGGCACGGGGAGCTGTTTTTT; CDR3aa: CASGRVGHGELFF
j_gene: TRBJ2-7; v_gene: TRBV5-4; abundance: NA; d_gene: TRBD2; CDR3nt: TGTGCCAGCAAAGGGACTAACTCCTACGAGCAGTACTTC; CDR3aa: CASKGTNSYEQYF
j_gene: TRBJ1-1; v_gene: TRBV7-9; abundance: NA; d_gene: TRBD1; CDR3nt: TGTGCCAGCAGCCAAGGGGGACAGTCAAACACTGAAGCTTTCTTT; CDR3aa: CASSQGGQSNTEAFF
j_gene: TRBJ2-2; v_gene: TRBV20-1; abundance: many; d_gene: NA; CDR3nt: TGCAGTGCTAGCGGGACGAACACCGGGGAGCTGTTTTTT; CDR3aa: CSASGTNTGELFF
j_gene: TRBJ1-2; v_gene: TRBV7-9; abundance: few; d_gene: NA; CDR3nt: TGTGCCACCCATCGCGGGGGATCTAACTATGGCTACACCTTC; CDR3aa: CATHRGGSNYGYTF
j_gene: TRBJ1-6; v_gene: TRBV14; abundance: NA; d_gene: NA; CDR3nt: TGTGCCAGCAGCCAAGTAAATAATTCACCCCTCCACTTT; CDR3aa: CASSQVNNSPLHF
j_gene: TRBJ1-5; v_gene: TRBV7-2; abundance: few; d_gene: TRBD1; CDR3nt: TGTGCCAGCAGCTTAGTCGGGACAGGGAGGGAGACCCAGCATTTT; CDR3aa: CASSLVGTGRETQHF
j_gene: TRBJ2-7; v_gene: TRBV29-1; abundance: NA; d_gene: NA; CDR3nt: TGCAGCGTGGACGGCGAGAGGACCTACGAGCAGTACTTC; CDR3aa: CSVDGERTYEQYF
j_gene: TRBJ1-1; v_gene: TRBV5-8; abundance: NA; d_gene: TRBD1; CDR3nt: TGTGCCAGCAACGGGGGACAGGGGAGTTTCACTGAAGCTTTCTTT; CDR3aa: CASNGGQGSFTEAFF
j_gene: TRBJ2-2; v_gene: TRBV12-3/TRBV12-4; abundance: NA; d_gene: NA; CDR3nt: TGTGCCAGCAGTCCCCTACAGGGAGCTGGCGGGGAGCTGTTTTTT; CDR3aa: CASSPLQGAGGELFF
j_gene: TRBJ1-5; v_gene: TRBV7-2; abundance: many; d_gene: NA; CDR3nt: TGTGCCAGCAGGGCTGGAGGGTCTGGCAATCAGCCCCAGCATTTT; CDR3aa: CASRAGGSGNQPQHF
j_gene: TRBJ1-6; v_gene: TRBV20-1; abundance: NA; d_gene: NA; CDR3nt: TGCAGTGCTAAAAAGGGACGGCATAATTCACCCCTCCACTTT; CDR3aa: CSAKKGRHNSPLHF
j_gene: TRBJ2-7; v_gene: TRBV10-3; abundance: many; d_gene: NA; CDR3nt: TGTGCCATCAGTGACGAGGGCGACGAGCAGTACTTC; CDR3aa: CAISDEGDEQYF
j_gene: TRBJ1-1; v_gene: TRBV9; abundance: NA; d_gene: TRBD1; CDR3nt: TGTGCCAGTAAGGGACAGGGACGGAACACTGAAGCTTTCTTT; CDR3aa: CASKGQGRNTEAFF
j_gene: TRBJ2-7; v_gene: TRBV4-2; abundance: NA; d_gene: TRBD2; CDR3nt: TGTGCCAGCAGCCAAGATCTTAGCGGGAGCTCCTACGAGCAGTACTTC; CDR3aa: CASSQDLSGSSYEQYF
j_gene: TRBJ1-1; v_gene: TRBV5-6; abundance: few; d_gene: NA; CDR3nt: TGTGCCAGCAGCTTGTTTCAGATCGAGCATGGTGAAGCTTTCTTT; CDR3aa: CASSLFQIEHGEAFF
j_gene: TRBJ2-5; v_gene: TRBV11-2; abundance: NA; d_gene: NA; CDR3nt: TGTGCCAGCAGCTTATATCTGACAGGGAGGGAGACCCAGTACTTC; CDR3aa: CASSLYLTGRETQYF
j_gene: TRBJ2-5; v_gene: TRBV7-9; abundance: many; d_gene: NA; CDR3nt: TGTGCCAGCAGCTTAGCTGTTATCCAAGAGACCCAGTACTTC; CDR3aa: CASSLAVIQETQYF
j_gene: TRBJ1-1; v_gene: TRBV20-1; abundance: NA; d_gene: TRBD1; CDR3nt: TGCAGTGCTAGAACCAGGGGGCGGACCACTGAAGCTTTCTTT; CDR3aa: CSARTRGRTTEAFF
j_gene: TRBJ2-5; v_gene: TRBV7-8; abundance: NA; d_gene: TRBD2; CDR3nt: TGTGCCAGCAGCTCGCGGGGGGTAACAGAGACCCAGTACTTC; CDR3aa: CASSSRGVTETQYF
j_gene: TRBJ1-1; v_gene: TRBV20-1; abundance: many; d_gene: TRBD1; CDR3nt: TGCAGTGCTAGGACAGGGTTGAACACTGAAGCTTTCTTT; CDR3aa: CSARTGLNTEAFF
j_gene: TRBJ2-7; v_gene: TRBV4-1; abundance: NA; d_gene: TRBD2; CDR3nt: TGCGCCAGCAGCCAAGTTAGCGGGGGGGCCAACGAGCAGTACTTC; CDR3aa: CASSQVSGGANEQYF
j_gene: TRBJ2-7; v_gene: TRBV25-1; abundance: NA; d_gene: TRBD2; CDR3nt: TGTGCCAGCGCCACCGGGACTAACTACGAGCAGTACTTC; CDR3aa: CASATGTNYEQYF
j_gene: TRBJ1-1; v_gene: TRBV25-1; abundance: NA; d_gene: TRBD1; CDR3nt: TGCGCCAGCAGCCTCCCGGGACAGCCTGAAGCTTTCTTT; CDR3aa: CASSLPGQPEAFF
j_gene: TRBJ2-6; v_gene: TRBV12-3/TRBV12-4; abundance: few; d_gene: TRBD1; CDR3nt: TGTGCCAGCAGCCAACGACAGGGAGCCGGGGCCAACGTCCTGACTTTC; CDR3aa: CASSQRQGAGANVLTF
j_gene: TRBJ2-2; v_gene: TRBV9; abundance: few; d_gene: NA; CDR3nt: TGTGCCAGCAGCGTAGTTCTCGGGGAGCTGTTTTTT; CDR3aa: CASSVVLGELFF
j_gene: TRBJ1-1; v_gene: TRBV12-1; abundance: NA; d_gene: NA; CDR3nt: TGTGCCAGTGGCCCCGACCTTGGACACTCTCCTGAAGCTTTCTTT; CDR3aa: CASGPDLGHSPEAFF
j_gene: TRBJ1-6; v_gene: TRBV15; abundance: NA; d_gene: TRBD1; CDR3nt: TGTGCCACCAGCAGAGATCTGGGGACAGTTAATTCACCCCTCCACTTT; CDR3aa: CATSRDLGTVNSPLHF
j_gene: TRBJ2-6; v_gene: TRBV11-1; abundance: NA; d_gene: NA; CDR3nt: TGTGCCAGCAGCTTAACAGGGGGGGACTCTGGGGCCAACGTCCTGACTTTC; CDR3aa: CASSLTGGDSGANVLTF
j_gene: TRBJ1-1; v_gene: TRBV29-1; abundance: NA; d_gene: NA; CDR3nt: TGCAGCTCGCGGACAGAAGCTTTCTTT; CDR3aa: CSSRTEAFF
j_gene: TRBJ1-6; v_gene: TRBV25-1; abundance: NA; d_gene: NA; CDR3nt: TGTGCCTTCGGGAATTCACCCCTCCACTTT; CDR3aa: CAFGNSPLHF
j_gene: TRBJ1-2; v_gene: TRBV10-3; abundance: NA; d_gene: NA; CDR3nt: TGTGCCATCACCGCACTGGGGGTAGGCTACACCTTC; CDR3aa: CAITALGVGYTF
j_gene: TRBJ1-5; v_gene: TRBV10-3; abundance: NA; d_gene: TRBD1; CDR3nt: TGTGCCAGCATACGGGACAGTCGCAATCGGCCCCAGCATTTT; CDR3aa: CASIRDSRNRPQHF
j_gene: TRBJ1-1; v_gene: TRBV29-1; abundance: NA; d_gene: TRBD1; CDR3nt: TGCAGCGCAGTACTGACAGGGGTGAGGACTGAAGCTTTCTTT; CDR3aa: CSAVLTGVRTEAFF
j_gene: TRBJ1-2; v_gene: TRBV11-2; abundance: many; d_gene: NA; CDR3nt: TGTGCCAGCAGCTTAGAGGCAGGGAACTATGGCTACACCTTC; CDR3aa: CASSLEAGNYGYTF
j_gene: TRBJ1-4; v_gene: TRBV12-3/TRBV12-4; abundance: few; d_gene: NA; CDR3nt: TGTGCCAGCAGTTCCCTAAACGTGGAGCCGGGGAAACTGTTTTTT; CDR3aa: CASSSLNVEPGKLFF
j_gene: TRBJ2-5; v_gene: TRBV25-1; abundance: NA; d_gene: TRBD1; CDR3nt: TGTGCCAGCAGTGATGATCGGACAGGGGGCGCGGAGACCCAGTACTTC; CDR3aa: CASSDDRTGGAETQYF
j_gene: TRBJ1-1; v_gene: TRBV19; abundance: many; d_gene: NA; CDR3nt: TGTGCCAGTAGCCACGGTTTGAACACTGAAGCTTTCTTT; CDR3aa: CASSHGLNTEAFF
j_gene: TRBJ2-2; v_gene: TRBV5-1; abundance: NA; d_gene: NA; CDR3nt: TGCGCCAGCAGCTTTTGGGATAACACCGGGGAGCTGTTTTTT; CDR3aa: CASSFWDNTGELFF
j_gene: TRBJ1-5; v_gene: TRBV25-1; abundance: NA; d_gene: NA; CDR3nt: TGTGCCAGCTCACCACGGGGGGACGATCAGCCCCAGCATTTT; CDR3aa: CASSPRGDDQPQHF
j_gene: TRBJ1-1; v_gene: TRBV2; abundance: many; d_gene: NA; CDR3nt: TGTGCCAGCACGAAGGGGAGGAACACTGAAGCTTTCTTT; CDR3aa: CASTKGRNTEAFF
j_gene: TRBJ2-5; v_gene: TRBV7-9; abundance: NA; d_gene: TRBD2; CDR3nt: TGTGCCAGCAGCTCACGGACTAGCGCCCCTCAAGAGGCCCAGTACTTC; CDR3aa: CASSSRTSAPQEAQYF
j_gene: TRBJ1-2; v_gene: TRBV10-3; abundance: NA; d_gene: NA; CDR3nt: TGTGCCGTCCCCCAGGGAGGAGGCTACACCTTC; CDR3aa: CAVPQGGGYTF
j_gene: TRBJ2-2; v_gene: TRBV12-3/TRBV12-4; abundance: few; d_gene: TRBD1; CDR3nt: TGTGCCAGCAGTCCGGGACAGGGGGAGCTGTTTTTT; CDR3aa: CASSPGQGELFF